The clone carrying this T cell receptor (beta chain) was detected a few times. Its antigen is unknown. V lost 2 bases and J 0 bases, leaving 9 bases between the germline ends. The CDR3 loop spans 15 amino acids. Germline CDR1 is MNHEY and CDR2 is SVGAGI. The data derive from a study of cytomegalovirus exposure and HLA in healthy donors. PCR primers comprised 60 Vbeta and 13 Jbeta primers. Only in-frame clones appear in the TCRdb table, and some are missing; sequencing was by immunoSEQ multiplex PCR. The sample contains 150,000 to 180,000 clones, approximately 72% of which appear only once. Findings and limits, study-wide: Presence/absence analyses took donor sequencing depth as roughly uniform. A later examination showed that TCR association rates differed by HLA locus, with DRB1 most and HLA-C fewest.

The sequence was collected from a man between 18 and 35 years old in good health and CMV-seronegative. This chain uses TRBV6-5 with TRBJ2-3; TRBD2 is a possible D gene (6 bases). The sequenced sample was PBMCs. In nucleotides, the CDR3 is TGTGCCAGCAGTTACCGGGACTTGAGCACAGATACGCAGTATTTT. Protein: CASSYRDLSTDTQYF.